The next 18 T cell receptor beta chains were all read from a single sample in a study of cytomegalovirus exposure and HLA in healthy donors. The PCR ran on 60 Vbeta and 13 Jbeta primers. Generated by immunoSEQ multiplex PCR, the TCRdb table keeps only in-frame clones and is missing some. The data show approximately 73,000 clones, under 70% seen once. Sequencing was done on a sample of PBMCs. The receptors come from a man in his thirties or forties in good health and CMV-seropositive.

DNA for the CDR3: TGTGCCAGCAGCCAAGATTTTGGGCAGGGGAAGTATTCACCCCTCCACTTT. This sequence encodes CASSQDFGQGKYSPLHF. This rearrangement joins TRBV4-2 to TRBJ1-6, with a weak D call TRBD1 (6 bases). There are 17 residues in the CDR3. Looked up from germline, CDR1 is LGHNA and CDR2 is YNFKEQ. Trimming removed 0 bases at V and 8 bases at J, with 17 bases between.

This chain joins TRBV5-1 and TRBJ2-1; 12 nucleotides line up with TRBD2. The CDR3 has 14 amino acids. Looked up from germline, CDR1 is SGHRS and CDR2 is YFSETQ. The junction had 3 bases not matched to a gene; V was cut back by 4 bases and J by 7 bases. CDR3 residues: CASSPGTSGNEQFF. The CDR3 nucleotides read TGCGCCAGCAGCCCAGGGACTAGCGGGAATGAGCAGTTCTTC.

The chain is built from TRBV7-9 and TRBJ2-7; D not resolved. This CDR3 has 14 amino acids. Germline-derived CDR1 and CDR2 are SEHNR and FQNEAQ (reference sequence). V was shortened by 5 bases and J by 0 bases, with 11 bases between the two germline ends. CDR3: CASSAGLSSYEQYF. CDR3 nucleotides: TGTGCCAGCAGCGCCGGGTTAAGCTCCTACGAGCAGTACTTC. Combining the CDR3 with reference TRBV7-9 and TRBJ2-7 gives the whole variable domain DTGVSQNPRHKITKRGQNVTFRCDPISEHNRLYWYRQTLGQGPEFLTYFQNEAQLEKSRLLSDRFSAERPKGSFSTLEIQRTEQGDSAMYLCASSAGLSSYEQYFGPGTRLTVT.

This clone was found a few times. The gene calls are TRBV5-1 and TRBJ1-1, with D unclear. This CDR3 region has 15 residues. Germline V gene sequence: CDR1 SGHRS, CDR2 YFSETQ. Trimming took 2 bases from V and 0 from J, leaving 11 bases between them. Here the CDR3 reads CASSFSGGMNTEAFF. For the CDR3, the DNA is TGCGCCAGCAGCTTCTCTGGCGGAATGAACACTGAAGCTTTCTTT.

There are a few counts of this clone. The V gene is TRBV6-1, the J gene TRBJ2-5, with D perhaps matching TRBD1 (5 bases). The V end was cut by 0 bases, the J end by 1 base, with 18 bases between. This CDR3 is built from 18 residues. The germline V gene encodes CDR1 MNHNS and CDR2 SASEGT. CDR3: CASSEARTQQVGQETQYF. CDR3 DNA sequence: TGTGCCAGCAGTGAAGCAAGGACACAACAAGTTGGCCAAGAGACCCAGTACTTC.

This sequence joins TRBV7-2 and TRBJ2-2, with a possible D match to TRBD1 (6 bases). Germline CDR1 reads SGHTA; CDR2 reads FQGNSA. This CDR3 comprises 16 residues. Trimming pared 5 bases from V and 1 base from J, leaving 14 bases between. CDR3 sequence reads: CASSPTTGLNTGELFF. The DNA for the CDR3 is TGTGCCAGCAGCCCGACAACAGGGTTGAACACCGGGGAGCTGTTTTTT.

This clone appeared a few times. The V gene is TRBV27, the J gene TRBJ2-7, with D tentatively TRBD2 (5 bases). Per the germline V gene, CDR1 is MNHEY and CDR2 is SMNVEV (reference sequence). This CDR3 has 13 amino acids. Trimming pared 2 bases from V and 3 bases from J, leaving 8 bases between. The CDR3 sequence: CASSLGSLYEQYF. CDR3 DNA sequence: TGTGCCAGCAGTTTAGGGAGCCTCTACGAGCAGTACTTC.

CDR3 sequence (DNA): TGTGCCACCCGACCCCGGGGGTTCCAGCCCCAGCATTTT. Its translation is CATRPRGFQPQHF. The genes are TRBV6-5 and TRBJ1-5, with D possibly TRBD1 on 5 matching bases. The CDR3 runs 13 residues. V gave up 10 bases and J gave up 7 bases, with 17 bases separating them. The germline V gene encodes CDR1 MNHEY and CDR2 SVGAGI.

The gene calls are TRBV19 and TRBJ2-3; TRBD1 agrees at 7 bases. The CDR3 has 15 residues. In germline, CDR1 is LNHDA, CDR2 SQIVND (reference sequence). V shed 5 bases and J 6 bases; nucleotides not matched to a gene: 11. CDR3: CASSFSQGRRDTQYF. DNA for the CDR3: TGTGCCAGTAGTTTCTCACAGGGGAGACGGGATACGCAGTATTTT.

V gene TRBV30 combines with J gene TRBJ2-1; perhaps TRBD2 as D (6 bases). Trimming pared 5 bases from V and 8 bases from J, leaving 16 bases between. The CDR3 loop spans 13 amino acids. CDR1 is GTSNPN and CDR2 is SVGIG in the germline V gene (reference sequence). The CDR3 here is CAWYRDSLDEQFF. The CDR3 nucleotides are TGTGCCTGGTACCGGGACTCTCTCGATGAGCAGTTCTTC.

The chain carries TRBV30 and TRBJ2-5; 9 nucleotides match TRBD2. Germline trimming cut 3 bases from V and 13 bases from J; bases unmatched to any gene: 12. Germline values: CDR1 GTSNPN, CDR2 SVGIG (reference sequence). The CDR3 consists of 13 residues. CDR3 in amino acids: CAWSPAGGLFGYF. CDR3 nucleotides: TGTGCCTGGAGCCCTGCGGGGGGGCTTTTTGGGTACTTC.

This clone has just a few counts. The gene calls are TRBV19 and TRBJ2-1; 9 bases line up with TRBD1. The CDR3 contains 13 residues. Per the germline V gene, CDR1 is LNHDA and CDR2 is SQIVND (reference sequence). V was pared by 5 bases and J by 9 bases, with 5 bases of the junction left unmatched. The CDR3 sequence is CASSFTGGVEQFF. The CDR3 nucleotides read TGTGCCAGTAGTTTTACAGGGGGCGTTGAGCAGTTCTTC.

This clone appeared a few times. The rearrangement uses TRBV23-1 and TRBJ2-3; possibly TRBD2 for D (6 bases). TRBV23-1 is classed as an ORF, of uncertain function. This CDR3 has 19 residues. Trimming left V 0 bases short and J 3 bases short, with 22 bases between. CDR3: CASSQSRCGRSGETDTQYF. The CDR3 bases are TGCGCCAGCAGTCAATCCCGCTGTGGGAGGAGTGGGGAAACAGATACGCAGTATTTT.

This clone was seen a few times. The chain employs TRBV5-1 and TRBJ2-1; TRBD2 matches 11 bases. Germline loops: CDR1 SGHRS, CDR2 YFSETQ. V trimming: 5 bases; J trimming: 4 bases; junction bases outside the gene matches: 5. The CDR3 length is 15 residues. CDR3 bases: TGCGCCAGCAGACCCGGGACTAGCGGATACAATGAGCAGTTCTTC. Translated: CASRPGTSGYNEQFF.

The chain couples TRBV19 to TRBJ2-7; D call uncertain. Germline lookup yields CDR1 LNHDA and CDR2 SQIVND (reference sequence). Trimming removed 6 bases at V and 0 bases at J, with 15 bases between. This CDR3 is built from 15 residues. The CDR3 here is CASRPQAVSSYEQYF. CDR3 DNA sequence: TGTGCCAGTAGGCCTCAGGCAGTGAGCTCCTACGAGCAGTACTTC. The full variable domain, in which reference TRBV19 and TRBJ2-7 provide the parts outside the CDR3, is DGGITQSPKYLFRKEGQNVTLSCEQNLNHDAMYWYRQDPGQGLRLIYYSQIVNDFQKGDIAEGYSVSREKKESFPLTVTSAQKNPTAFYLCASRPQAVSSYEQYFGPGTRLTVT.

The rearrangement links TRBV2 to TRBJ2-3, with 7 bases lining up with TRBD2. CDR1 and CDR2 from the germline V gene are SNHLY and FYNNEI. This CDR3 spans 17 amino acids. J was trimmed by 5 bases and V by 4 bases; bases with no gene match: 15. The CDR3, as DNA: TGTGCCAGCAGTGCCTCTAGCGGAGCCACACCGGGAGATACGCAGTATTTT. It translates to CASSASSGATPGDTQYF.

The genes are TRBV7-2 and TRBJ2-1; D unclear. V lost 6 bases to trimming and J lost 0 bases, with 12 bases between them. The CDR3 sequence is 15 residues long. Germline V CDR1 and CDR2: SGHTA, FQGNSA. Here the CDR3 DNA reads TGTGCCAGCAGATCACTGAGAGGCTCCTACAATGAGCAGTTCTTC. Amino acid sequence: CASRSLRGSYNEQFF.

V gene TRBV2 combines with J gene TRBJ1-3; the D is unclear. Trimming left V 1 base short and J 7 bases short, with 8 bases between. This CDR3 contains 13 residues. The germline CDR1 and CDR2 sequences are SNHLY and FYNNEI. CDR3 residues: CASSEGSRNTIYF. CDR3 nucleotide sequence: TGTGCCAGCAGTGAAGGGTCGAGGAACACCATATATTTT.